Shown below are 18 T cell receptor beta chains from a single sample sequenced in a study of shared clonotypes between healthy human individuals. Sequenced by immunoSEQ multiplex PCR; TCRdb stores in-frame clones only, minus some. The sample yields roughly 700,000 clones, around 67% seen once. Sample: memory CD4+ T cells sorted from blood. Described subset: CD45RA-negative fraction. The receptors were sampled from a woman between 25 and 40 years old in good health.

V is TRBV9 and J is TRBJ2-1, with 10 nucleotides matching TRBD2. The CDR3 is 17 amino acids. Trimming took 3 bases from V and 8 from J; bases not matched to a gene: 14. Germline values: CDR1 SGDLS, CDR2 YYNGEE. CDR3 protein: CASSAGGWLAGVDEQFF. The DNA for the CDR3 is TGTGCCAGCAGCGCCGGTGGGTGGCTAGCGGGAGTGGATGAGCAGTTCTTC.

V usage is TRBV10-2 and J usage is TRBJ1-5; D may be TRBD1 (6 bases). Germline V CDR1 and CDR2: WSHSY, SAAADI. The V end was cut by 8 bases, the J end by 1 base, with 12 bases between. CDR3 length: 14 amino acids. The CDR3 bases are TGCGCCAGCGGGGGCTCAATCAGCAATCAGCCCCAGCATTTT. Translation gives CASGGSISNQPQHF.

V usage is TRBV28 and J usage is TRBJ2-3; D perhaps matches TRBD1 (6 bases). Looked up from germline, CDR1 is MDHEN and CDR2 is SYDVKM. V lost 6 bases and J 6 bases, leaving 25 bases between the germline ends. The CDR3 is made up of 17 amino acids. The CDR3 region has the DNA TGTGCCAGCAGCCCACAGGGCGAGGGCCCCCTTCGCGATACGCAGTATTTT. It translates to CASSPQGEGPLRDTQYF.

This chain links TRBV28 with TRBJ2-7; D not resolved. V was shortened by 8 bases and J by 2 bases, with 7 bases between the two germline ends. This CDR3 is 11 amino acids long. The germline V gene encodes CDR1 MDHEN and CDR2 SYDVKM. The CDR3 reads CASRLAYEQYF. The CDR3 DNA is TGTGCCAGCCGACTTGCCTACGAGCAGTACTTC.

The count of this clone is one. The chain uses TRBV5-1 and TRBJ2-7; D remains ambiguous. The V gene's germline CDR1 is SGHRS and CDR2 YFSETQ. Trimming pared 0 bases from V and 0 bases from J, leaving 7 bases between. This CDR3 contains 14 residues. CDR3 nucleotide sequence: TGCGCCAGCAGCTTGGTTCGGAGCTCCTACGAGCAGTACTTC. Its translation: CASSLVRSSYEQYF.

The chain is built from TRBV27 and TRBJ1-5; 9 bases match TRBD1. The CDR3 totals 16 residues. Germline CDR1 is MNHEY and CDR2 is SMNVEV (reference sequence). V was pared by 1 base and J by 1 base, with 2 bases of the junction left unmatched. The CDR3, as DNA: TGTGCCAGCAGTTTATTCGGGACAGGGAGCAATCAGCCCCAGCATTTT. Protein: CASSLFGTGSNQPQHF.

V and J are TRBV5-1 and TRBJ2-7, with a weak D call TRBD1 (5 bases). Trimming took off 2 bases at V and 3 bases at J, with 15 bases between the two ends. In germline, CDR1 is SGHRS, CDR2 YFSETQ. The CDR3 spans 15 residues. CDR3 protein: CASSFLLGVDYEQYF. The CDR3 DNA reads TGCGCCAGCAGCTTCCTCCTAGGGGTGGACTACGAGCAGTACTTC.

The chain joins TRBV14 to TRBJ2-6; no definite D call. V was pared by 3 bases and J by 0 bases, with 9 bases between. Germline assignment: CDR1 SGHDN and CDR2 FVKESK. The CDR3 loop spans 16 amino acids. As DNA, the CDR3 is TGTGCCAGCAGCCAGGGCCTACTCTCTGGGGCCAACGTCCTGACTTTC. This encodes CASSQGLLSGANVLTF.

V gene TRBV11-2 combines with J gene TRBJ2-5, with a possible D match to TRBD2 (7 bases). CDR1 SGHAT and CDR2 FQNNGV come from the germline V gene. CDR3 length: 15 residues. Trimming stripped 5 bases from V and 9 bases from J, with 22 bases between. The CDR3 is CASSPPGGELGSQYF. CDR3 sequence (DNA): TGTGCCAGCAGCCCACCGGGGGGCGAATTGGGGTCCCAGTACTTC.

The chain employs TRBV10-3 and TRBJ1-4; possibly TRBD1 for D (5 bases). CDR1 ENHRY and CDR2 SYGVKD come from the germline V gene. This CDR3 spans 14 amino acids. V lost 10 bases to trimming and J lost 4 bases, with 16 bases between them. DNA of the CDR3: TGTGCCACCCGCGGGACCGCGGATAATGAAAAACTGTTTTTT. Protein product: CATRGTADNEKLFF.

DNA of the CDR3: TGTGCCAGCAGGGTCGGACTGGACTCTGGAAACACCATATATTTT. This translates into CASRVGLDSGNTIYF. V usage is TRBV28 and J usage is TRBJ1-3; D uncertain. The ends were cut back, 6 bases at V and 0 bases at J, with 12 bases in the middle. Per the germline V gene, CDR1 is MDHEN and CDR2 is SYDVKM. The CDR3 is 15 residues long.

CDR3 in amino acids: CASSLMRGLEAFF. The CDR3 coding sequence is TGTGCCAGCAGTTTAATGAGGGGGCTAGAAGCTTTCTTT. J is TRBJ1-1 and V is TRBV27; TRBD1 agrees at 7 bases. V trimming: 2 bases; J trimming: 8 bases; junction bases outside the gene matches: 5. The CDR3 runs 13 residues. Looked up from germline, CDR1 is MNHEY and CDR2 is SMNVEV (reference sequence).

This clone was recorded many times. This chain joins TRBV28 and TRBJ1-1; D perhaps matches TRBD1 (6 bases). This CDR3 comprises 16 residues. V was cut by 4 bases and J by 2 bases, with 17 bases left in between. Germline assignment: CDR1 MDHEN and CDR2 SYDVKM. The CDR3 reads CASSSLGGAGNTEAFF. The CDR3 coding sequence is TGTGCCAGCAGTTCATTGGGGGGCGCCGGAAACACTGAAGCTTTCTTT.

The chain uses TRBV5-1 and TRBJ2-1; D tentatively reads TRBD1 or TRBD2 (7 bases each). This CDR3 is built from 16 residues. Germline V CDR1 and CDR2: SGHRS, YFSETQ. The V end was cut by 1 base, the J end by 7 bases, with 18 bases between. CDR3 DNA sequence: TGCGCCAGCAGCTTGCAGGGGGAGGGCGGAAGGAATGAGCAGTTCTTC. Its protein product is CASSLQGEGGRNEQFF.

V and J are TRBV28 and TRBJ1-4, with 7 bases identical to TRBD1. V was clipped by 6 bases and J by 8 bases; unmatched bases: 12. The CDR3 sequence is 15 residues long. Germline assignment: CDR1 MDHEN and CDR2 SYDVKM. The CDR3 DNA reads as TGTGCCAGCAGACGCTTGACAGGGAGTTACGAAAAACTGTTTTTT. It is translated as CASRRLTGSYEKLFF.

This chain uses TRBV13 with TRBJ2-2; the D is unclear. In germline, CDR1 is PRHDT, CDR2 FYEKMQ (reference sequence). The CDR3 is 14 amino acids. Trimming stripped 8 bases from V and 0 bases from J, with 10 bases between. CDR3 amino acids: CASREEANTGELFF. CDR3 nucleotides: TGTGCCAGCCGAGAGGAAGCGAACACCGGGGAGCTGTTTTTT.

The CDR3 loop is CASSQSRVKSYGYTF. The CDR3 DNA follows: TGTGCCAGCAGCCAAAGCAGGGTGAAGAGCTATGGCTACACCTTC. The chain employs TRBV14 and TRBJ1-2, with D possibly being TRBD1 (5 bases). The CDR3 contains 15 residues. Per germline, CDR1 SGHDN and CDR2 FVKESK. V was shortened by 2 bases and J by 4 bases, with 14 bases between the two germline ends.

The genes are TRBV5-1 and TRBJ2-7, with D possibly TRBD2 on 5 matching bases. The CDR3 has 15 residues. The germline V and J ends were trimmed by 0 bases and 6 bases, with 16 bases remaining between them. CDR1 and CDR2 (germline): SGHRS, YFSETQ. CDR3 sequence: CASSLESSPSLEQYF. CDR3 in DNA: TGCGCCAGCAGCTTGGAGTCTAGCCCATCACTCGAGCAGTACTTC.